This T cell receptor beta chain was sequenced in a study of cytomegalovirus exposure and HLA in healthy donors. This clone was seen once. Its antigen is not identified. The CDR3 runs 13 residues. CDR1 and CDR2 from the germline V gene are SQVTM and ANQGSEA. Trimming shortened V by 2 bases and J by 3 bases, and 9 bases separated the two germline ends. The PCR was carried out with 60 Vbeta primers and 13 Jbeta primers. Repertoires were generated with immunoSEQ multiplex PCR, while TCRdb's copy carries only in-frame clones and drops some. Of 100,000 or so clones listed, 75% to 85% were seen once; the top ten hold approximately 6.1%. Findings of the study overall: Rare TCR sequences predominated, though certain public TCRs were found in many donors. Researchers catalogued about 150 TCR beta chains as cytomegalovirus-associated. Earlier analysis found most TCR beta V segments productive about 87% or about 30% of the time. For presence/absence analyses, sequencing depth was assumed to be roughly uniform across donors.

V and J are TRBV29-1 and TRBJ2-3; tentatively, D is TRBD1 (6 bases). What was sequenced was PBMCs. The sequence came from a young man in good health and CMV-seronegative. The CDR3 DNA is TGCAGCGTTGAAACAACAGGGACAGATACGCAGTATTTT. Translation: CSVETTGTDTQYF.